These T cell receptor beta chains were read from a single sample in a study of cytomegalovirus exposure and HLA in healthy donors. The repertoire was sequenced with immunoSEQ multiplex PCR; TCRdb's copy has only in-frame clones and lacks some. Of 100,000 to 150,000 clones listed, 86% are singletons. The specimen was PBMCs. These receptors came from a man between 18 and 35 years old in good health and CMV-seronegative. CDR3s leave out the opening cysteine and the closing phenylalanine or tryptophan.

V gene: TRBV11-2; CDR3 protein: ASSLELAGSWEQY
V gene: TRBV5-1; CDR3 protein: ASSLGLAGGPSSYEQY
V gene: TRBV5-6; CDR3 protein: ASSAEDRGRRELF
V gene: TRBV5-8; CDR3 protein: ASSWAQGNYGYT
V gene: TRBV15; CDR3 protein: ATSRVRGSGNTIY
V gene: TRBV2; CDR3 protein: ASSPGLGQY
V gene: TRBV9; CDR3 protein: ASSDRGGNTQY
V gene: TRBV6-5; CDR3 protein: ASRRGGSPFEAF
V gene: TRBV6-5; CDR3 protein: ASSQTGNYGYT
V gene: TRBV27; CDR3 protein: ASSQDRLRLGANVLT
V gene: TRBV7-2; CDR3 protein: ATRTETATNYGYT
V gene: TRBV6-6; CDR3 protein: ASTTGGAATGELF
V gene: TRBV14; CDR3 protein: ASSQRTGFYEQY
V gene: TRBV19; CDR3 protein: ASSIARESQPQH
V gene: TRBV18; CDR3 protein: ASSRGQENTEAF
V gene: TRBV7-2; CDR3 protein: ASSLFLSLGLDQPQH
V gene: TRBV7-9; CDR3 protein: ASSPGQGNQPQH
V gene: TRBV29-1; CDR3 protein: SVPGVAF
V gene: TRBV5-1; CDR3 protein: ASSLGPGSTEAF
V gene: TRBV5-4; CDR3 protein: ASSLSGRAYNEQF
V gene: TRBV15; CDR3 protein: ATSRDGAPSYNEQF
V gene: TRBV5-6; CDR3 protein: ASSFQGLDSPLH
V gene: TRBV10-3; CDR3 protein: ATTQQGADTGELF
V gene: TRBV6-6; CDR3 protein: ASSYSPFRTEAF
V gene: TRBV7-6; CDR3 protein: ASSPQGANYGYT
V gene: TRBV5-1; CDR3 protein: ASKGVVNTEAF
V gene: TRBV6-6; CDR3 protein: ASSGTGGKGGYT